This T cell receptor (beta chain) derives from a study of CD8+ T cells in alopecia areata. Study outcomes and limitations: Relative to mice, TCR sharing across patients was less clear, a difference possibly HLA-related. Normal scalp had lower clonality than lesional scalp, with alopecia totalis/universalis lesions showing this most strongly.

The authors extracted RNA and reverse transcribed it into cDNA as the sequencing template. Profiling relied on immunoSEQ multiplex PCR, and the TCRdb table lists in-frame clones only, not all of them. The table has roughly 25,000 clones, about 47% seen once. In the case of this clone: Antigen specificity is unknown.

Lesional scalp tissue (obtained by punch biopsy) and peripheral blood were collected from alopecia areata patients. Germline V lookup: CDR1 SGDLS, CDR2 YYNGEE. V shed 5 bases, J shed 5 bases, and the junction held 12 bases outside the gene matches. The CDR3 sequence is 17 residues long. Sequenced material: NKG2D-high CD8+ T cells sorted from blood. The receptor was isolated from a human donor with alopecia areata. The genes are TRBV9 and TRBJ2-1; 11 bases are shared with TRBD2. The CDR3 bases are TGTGCCAGCAGTCGGCCTCCGGGACTAGCGGAGAACAATGAGCAGTTCTTC. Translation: CASSRPPGLAENNEQFF.